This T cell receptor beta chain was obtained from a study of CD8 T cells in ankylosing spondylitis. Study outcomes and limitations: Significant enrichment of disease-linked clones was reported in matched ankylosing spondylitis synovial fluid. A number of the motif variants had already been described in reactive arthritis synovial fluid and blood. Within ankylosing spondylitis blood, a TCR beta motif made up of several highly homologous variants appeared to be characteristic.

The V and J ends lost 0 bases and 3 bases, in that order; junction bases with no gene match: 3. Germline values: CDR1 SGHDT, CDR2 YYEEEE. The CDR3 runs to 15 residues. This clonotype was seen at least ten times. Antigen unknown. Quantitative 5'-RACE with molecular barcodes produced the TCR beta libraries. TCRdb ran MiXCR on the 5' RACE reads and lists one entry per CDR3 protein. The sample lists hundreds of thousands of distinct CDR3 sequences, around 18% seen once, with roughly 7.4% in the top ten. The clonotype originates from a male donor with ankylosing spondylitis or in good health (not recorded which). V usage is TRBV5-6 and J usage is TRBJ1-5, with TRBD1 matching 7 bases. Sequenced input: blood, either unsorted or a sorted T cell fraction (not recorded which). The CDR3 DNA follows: TGTGCCAGCAGCTTGGACAGGGGATTCAATCAGCCCCAGCATTTT. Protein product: CASSLDRGFNQPQHF. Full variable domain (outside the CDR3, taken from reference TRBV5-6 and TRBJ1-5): DAGVTQSPTHLIKTRGQQVTLRCSPKSGHDTVSWYQQALGQGPQFIFQYYEEEERQRGNFPDRFSGHQFPNYSSELNVNALLLGDSALYLCASSLDRGFNQPQHFGDGTRLSIL.